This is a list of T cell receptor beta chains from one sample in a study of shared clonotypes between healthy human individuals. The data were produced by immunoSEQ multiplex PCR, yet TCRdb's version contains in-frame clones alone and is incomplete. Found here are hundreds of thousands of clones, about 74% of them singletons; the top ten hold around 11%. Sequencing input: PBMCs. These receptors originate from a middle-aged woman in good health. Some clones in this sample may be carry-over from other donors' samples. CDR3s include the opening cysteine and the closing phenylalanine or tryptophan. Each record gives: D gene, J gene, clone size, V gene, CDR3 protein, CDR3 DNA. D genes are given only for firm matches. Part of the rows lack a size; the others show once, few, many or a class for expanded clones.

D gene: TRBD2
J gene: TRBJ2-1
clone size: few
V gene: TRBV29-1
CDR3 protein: CSVGTSGYHNEQFF
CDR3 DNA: TGCAGCGTGGGGACTAGCGGGTACCACAATGAGCAGTTCTTC

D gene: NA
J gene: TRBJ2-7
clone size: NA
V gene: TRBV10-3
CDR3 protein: CAIRHGWTDSYEQYF
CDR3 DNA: TGTGCCATCAGACATGGTTGGACGGACTCCTACGAGCAGTACTTC

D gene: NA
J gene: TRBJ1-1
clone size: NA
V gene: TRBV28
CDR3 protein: CASSLSAKAAFF
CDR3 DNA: TGTGCCAGCAGTTTATCGGCGAAGGCGGCTTTCTTT

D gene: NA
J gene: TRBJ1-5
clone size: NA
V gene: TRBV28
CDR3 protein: CASSSLGGSNQPQHF
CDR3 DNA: TGTGCCAGCAGTTCCCTAGGGGGGAGCAATCAGCCCCAGCATTTT

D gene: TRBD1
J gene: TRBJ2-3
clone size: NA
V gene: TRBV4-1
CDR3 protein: CASSQTGADTQYF
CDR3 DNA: TGCGCCAGCAGCCAAACAGGGGCAGATACGCAGTATTTT

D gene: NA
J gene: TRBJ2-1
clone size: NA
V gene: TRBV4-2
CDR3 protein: CASSQDRARSYNEQFF
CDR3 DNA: TGTGCCAGCAGCCAAGATCGGGCTAGGTCCTACAATGAGCAGTTCTTC

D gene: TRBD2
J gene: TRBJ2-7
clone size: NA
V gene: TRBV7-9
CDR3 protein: CASSPSGSDLYEQYF
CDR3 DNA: TGTGCCAGCAGCCCTAGCGGGAGCGACCTCTACGAGCAGTACTTC

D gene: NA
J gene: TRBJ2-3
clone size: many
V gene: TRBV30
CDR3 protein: CAWSSSTDTQYF
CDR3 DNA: TGTGCCTGGTCCTCATCCACAGATACGCAGTATTTT

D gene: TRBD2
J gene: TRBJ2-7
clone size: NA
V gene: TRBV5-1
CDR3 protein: CASSPLERSRGTSGSRWGYEQYF
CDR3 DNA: TGCGCCAGCAGTCCCCTGGAGCGATCTCGGGGGACTAGCGGGAGTAGGTGGGGCTACGAGCAGTACTTC

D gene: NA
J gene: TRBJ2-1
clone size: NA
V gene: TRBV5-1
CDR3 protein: CASSRLGGYEQFF
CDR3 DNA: TGCGCCAGCAGCCGCCTAGGTGGATATGAGCAGTTCTTC

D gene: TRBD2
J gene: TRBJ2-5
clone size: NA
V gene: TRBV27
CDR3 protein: CASSLGTSGETQYF
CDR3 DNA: TGTGCCAGCAGTTTAGGGACTAGCGGGGAGACCCAGTACTTC

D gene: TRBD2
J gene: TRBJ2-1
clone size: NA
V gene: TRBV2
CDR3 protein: CASSLAGLYNEQFF
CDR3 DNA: TGTGCCAGCAGCCTAGCGGGGTTGTACAATGAGCAGTTCTTC

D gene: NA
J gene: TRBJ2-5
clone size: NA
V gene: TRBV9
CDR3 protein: CASSVGAGLETQYF
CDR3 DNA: TGTGCCAGCAGCGTAGGGGCGGGATTGGAGACCCAGTACTTC

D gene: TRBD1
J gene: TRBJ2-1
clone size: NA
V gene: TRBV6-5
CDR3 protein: CASSYSNGQGRDEQFF
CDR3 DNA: TGTGCCAGCAGTTACTCGAATGGACAGGGACGGGATGAGCAGTTCTTC

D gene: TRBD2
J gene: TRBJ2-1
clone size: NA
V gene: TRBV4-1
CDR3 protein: CASSQNRSGRPDEQFF
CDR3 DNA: TGCGCCAGCAGCCAAAATAGGAGCGGGAGGCCGGATGAGCAGTTCTTC

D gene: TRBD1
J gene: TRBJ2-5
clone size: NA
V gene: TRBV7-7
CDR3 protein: CASSLGTGGMGETQYF
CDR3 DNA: TGTGCTAGCAGCTTAGGGACAGGGGGAATGGGAGAGACCCAGTACTTC

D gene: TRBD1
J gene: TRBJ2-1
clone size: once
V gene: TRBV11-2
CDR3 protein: CASSFTGDSYNEQFF
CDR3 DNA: TGTGCCAGCAGCTTCACAGGGGACTCCTACAATGAGCAGTTCTTC

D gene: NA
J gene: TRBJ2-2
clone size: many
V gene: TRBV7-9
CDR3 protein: CASSSTNTGELFF
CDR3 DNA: TGTGCCAGCAGCTCGACAAACACCGGGGAGCTGTTTTTT

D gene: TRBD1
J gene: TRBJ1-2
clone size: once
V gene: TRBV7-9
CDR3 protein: CASTPGGGFYGYTF
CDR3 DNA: TGTGCCAGCACCCCAGGGGGCGGATTTTATGGCTACACCTTC

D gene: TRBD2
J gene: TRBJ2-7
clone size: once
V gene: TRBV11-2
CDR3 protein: CASSRGDYEQYF
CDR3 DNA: TGTGCCAGCAGCCGGGGGGACTACGAGCAGTACTTC

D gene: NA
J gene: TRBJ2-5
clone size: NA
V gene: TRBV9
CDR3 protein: CASSVNQETQYF
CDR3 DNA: TGTGCCAGCAGCGTGAACCAAGAGACCCAGTACTTC

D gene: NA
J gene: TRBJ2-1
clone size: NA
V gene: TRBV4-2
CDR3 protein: CASSQAAGQYNEQFF
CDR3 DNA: TGTGCCAGCAGCCAAGCCGCGGGGCAGTACAATGAGCAGTTCTTC

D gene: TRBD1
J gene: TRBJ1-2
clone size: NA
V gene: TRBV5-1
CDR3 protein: CASSFGKPGQTNYGYTF
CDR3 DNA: TGCGCCAGCAGCTTCGGAAAGCCGGGACAGACTAACTATGGCTACACCTTC

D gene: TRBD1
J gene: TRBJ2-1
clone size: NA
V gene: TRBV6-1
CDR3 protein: CASSLLRDSNEQFF
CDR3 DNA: TGTGCCAGCAGTCTACTCCGGGACAGCAATGAGCAGTTCTTC

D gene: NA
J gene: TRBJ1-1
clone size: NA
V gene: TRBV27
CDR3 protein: CASRRTQMNTEAFF
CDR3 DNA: TGTGCCAGCAGGAGGACACAAATGAACACTGAAGCTTTCTTT

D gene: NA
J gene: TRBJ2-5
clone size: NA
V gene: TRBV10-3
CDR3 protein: CAISSPGAETQYF
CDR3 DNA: TGTGCCATCAGTTCCCCAGGGGCGGAGACCCAGTACTTC

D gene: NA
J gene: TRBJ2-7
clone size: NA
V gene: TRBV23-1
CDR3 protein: CASSQSRACEQYF
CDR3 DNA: TGCGCCAGCAGTCAATCCCGCGCCTGCGAGCAGTACTTC

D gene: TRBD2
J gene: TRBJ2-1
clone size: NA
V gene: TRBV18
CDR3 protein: CASPGGLAGGEQFF
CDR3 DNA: TGTGCCAGCCCAGGTGGACTAGCGGGAGGGGAGCAGTTCTTC

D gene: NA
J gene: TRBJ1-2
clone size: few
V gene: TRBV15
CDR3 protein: CATRSGLGAGAGYTF
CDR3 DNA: TGTGCCACCAGATCGGGGTTGGGGGCAGGGGCTGGCTACACCTTC

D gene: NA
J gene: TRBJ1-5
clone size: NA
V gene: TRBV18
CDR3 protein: CASSPYIDQPQHF
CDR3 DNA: TGTGCCAGCTCACCCTACATCGATCAGCCCCAGCATTTT

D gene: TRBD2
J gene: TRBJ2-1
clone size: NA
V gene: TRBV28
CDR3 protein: CASSFGGGENNEQFF
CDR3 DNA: TGTGCCAGCAGCTTCGGGGGAGGGGAGAACAATGAGCAGTTCTTC

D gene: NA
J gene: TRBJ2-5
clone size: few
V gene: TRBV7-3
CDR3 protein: CASSSGAQETQYF
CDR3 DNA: TGTGCCAGCAGCTCCGGGGCTCAAGAGACCCAGTACTTC

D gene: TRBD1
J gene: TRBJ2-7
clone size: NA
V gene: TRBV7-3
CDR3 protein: CASSLGQGQYEQYF
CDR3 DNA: TGTGCCAGCAGCTTGGGACAGGGCCAGTACGAGCAGTACTTC

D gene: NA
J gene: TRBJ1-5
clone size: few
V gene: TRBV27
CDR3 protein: CASSLYGLYNQPQHF
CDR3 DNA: TGTGCCAGCAGTTTATATGGATTATATAATCAGCCCCAGCATTTT

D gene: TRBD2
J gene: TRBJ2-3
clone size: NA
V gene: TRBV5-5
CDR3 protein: CASSLGSGSITDTQYF
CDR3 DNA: TGTGCCAGCAGCTTGGGTAGCGGGAGTATCACAGATACGCAGTATTTT

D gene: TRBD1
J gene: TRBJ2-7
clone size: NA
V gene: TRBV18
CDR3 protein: CASSTGTASTYEQYF
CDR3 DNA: TGTGCCAGCTCAACCGGGACAGCCAGCACCTACGAGCAGTACTTC

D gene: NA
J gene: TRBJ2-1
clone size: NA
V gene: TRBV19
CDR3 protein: CASSTGPGDEQFF
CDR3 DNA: TGTGCCAGTAGTACGGGACCAGGCGATGAGCAGTTCTTC

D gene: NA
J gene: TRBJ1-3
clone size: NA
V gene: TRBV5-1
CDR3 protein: CASSLLGSGNTIYF
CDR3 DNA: TGCGCCAGCAGCTTGCTTGGCTCTGGAAACACCATATATTTT

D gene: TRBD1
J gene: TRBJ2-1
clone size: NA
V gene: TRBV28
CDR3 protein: CASSSGTAITYNEQFF
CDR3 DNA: TGTGCCAGCAGTTCCGGGACAGCGATTACCTACAATGAGCAGTTCTTC

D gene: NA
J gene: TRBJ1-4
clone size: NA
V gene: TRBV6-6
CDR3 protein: CASSPMGTTTNEKLFF
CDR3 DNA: TGTGCCAGCAGTCCCATGGGGACAACAACTAATGAAAAACTGTTTTTT

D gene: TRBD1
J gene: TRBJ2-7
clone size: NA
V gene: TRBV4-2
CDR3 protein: CASSPAVGQSYEQYF
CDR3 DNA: TGTGCCAGCAGCCCCGCGGTGGGACAGTCCTACGAGCAGTACTTC

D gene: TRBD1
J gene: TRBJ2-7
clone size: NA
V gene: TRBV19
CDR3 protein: CASTARATGQMNYEQYF
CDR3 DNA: TGTGCCAGTACCGCAAGAGCAACGGGACAGATGAACTACGAGCAGTACTTC